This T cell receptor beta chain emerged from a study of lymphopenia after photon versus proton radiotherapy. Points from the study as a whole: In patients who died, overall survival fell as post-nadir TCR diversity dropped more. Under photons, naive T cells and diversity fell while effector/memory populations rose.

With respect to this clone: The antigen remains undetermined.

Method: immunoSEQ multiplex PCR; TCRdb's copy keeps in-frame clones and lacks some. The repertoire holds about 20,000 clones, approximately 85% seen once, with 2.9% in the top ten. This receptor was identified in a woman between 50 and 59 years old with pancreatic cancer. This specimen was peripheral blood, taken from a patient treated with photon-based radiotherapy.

CDR3 DNA: TGTGCCAGTAGTGTTGAAGACAGGGTTATCAGCAATGAGCAGTTCTTC. Encoded protein: CASSVEDRVISNEQFF. The J gene is TRBJ2-1, the V gene TRBV19, with 7 bases fitting TRBD1. This CDR3 is 16 amino acids long. Per germline, CDR1 LNHDA and CDR2 SQIVND (reference sequence). J lost 6 bases, V lost 5 bases, and 13 bases had no gene match.